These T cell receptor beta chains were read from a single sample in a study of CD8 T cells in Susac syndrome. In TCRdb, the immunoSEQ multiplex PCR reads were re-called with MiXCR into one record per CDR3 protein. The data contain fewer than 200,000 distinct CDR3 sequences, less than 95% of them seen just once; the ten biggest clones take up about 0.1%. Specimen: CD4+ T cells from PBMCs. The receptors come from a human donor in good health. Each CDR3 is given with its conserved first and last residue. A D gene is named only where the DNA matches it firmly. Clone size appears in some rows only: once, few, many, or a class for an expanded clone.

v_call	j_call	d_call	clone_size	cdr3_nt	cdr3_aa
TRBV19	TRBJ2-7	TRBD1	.	TGTGCCACCCAGGGACAGGGCTCCTACGAGCAGTACTTC	CATQGQGSYEQYF
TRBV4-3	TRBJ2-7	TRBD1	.	TGCGCCAGCAGCCCGTCGCCCGGACAGGGCTTTGGCGAGCAGTACTTC	CASSPSPGQGFGEQYF
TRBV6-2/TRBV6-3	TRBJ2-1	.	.	TGTGCCAGCAGTTACCCCCCAATTGAGCAGTTCTTC	CASSYPPIEQFF
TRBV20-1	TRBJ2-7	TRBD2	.	TGCAGTGCTAGGGGACGGGAGGGCCCTGGCGAGCAGTACTTC	CSARGREGPGEQYF
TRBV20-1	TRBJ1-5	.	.	TGCAGTGCCAAGACAGGAGGTGGTCAGCCCCAGCATTTT	CSAKTGGGQPQHF
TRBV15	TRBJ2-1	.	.	TGTGCCACCAGCAGAGTCGGGGATGAGCAGTTCTTC	CATSRVGDEQFF
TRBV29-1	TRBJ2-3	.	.	TGCAGCCCCAGATTCGACACAGATACGCAGTATTTT	CSPRFDTDTQYF
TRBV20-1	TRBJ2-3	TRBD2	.	TGCAGTGCTAGTGGTCTAGCGGGAGTGGGCACAGATACGCAGTATTTT	CSASGLAGVGTDTQYF
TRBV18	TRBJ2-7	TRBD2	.	TGTGCCAGCTCCCGACTAGCGGGAGGGCCCTACGAGCAGTACTTC	CASSRLAGGPYEQYF
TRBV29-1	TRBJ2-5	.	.	TGCAGCGTCGCAACAGGGATCCAAGAGACCCAGTACTTC	CSVATGIQETQYF
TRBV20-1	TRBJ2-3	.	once	TGCAGTGCTACCTCACTAGTTGGGGCCGCAGATACGCAGTATTTT	CSATSLVGAADTQYF
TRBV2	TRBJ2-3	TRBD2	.	TGTGCCAGCACTTGGAGACTAGCGGGTGTTCCTAGGAGCACAGATACGCAGTATTTT	CASTWRLAGVPRSTDTQYF
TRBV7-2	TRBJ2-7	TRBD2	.	TGTGCCAGCAGCTTGTCTAGCGGGAGTGTGGGCTACGAGCAGTACTTC	CASSLSSGSVGYEQYF
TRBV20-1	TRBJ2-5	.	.	TGCAGTGCTAGCGACCCCCGGGCCAAAGGAGAGACCCAGTACTTC	CSASDPRAKGETQYF
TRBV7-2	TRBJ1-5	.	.	TGTGCCAGCAGCTTTAGGGGTTCCAATCAGCCCCAGCATTTT	CASSFRGSNQPQHF
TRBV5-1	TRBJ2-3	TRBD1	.	TGCGCCAGCAGCCCCACGCCGAACCCAGGGGGCGAGTACACAGATACGCAGTATTTT	CASSPTPNPGGEYTDTQYF
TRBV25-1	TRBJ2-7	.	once	TGTGCCAGCAGTGGGGACACTTTTTACGAGCAGTACTTC	CASSGDTFYEQYF
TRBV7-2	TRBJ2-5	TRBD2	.	TGTGCCAGCAGCCCCGATACTAGCGGGAGGGCCCGGGAGACCCAGTACTTC	CASSPDTSGRARETQYF
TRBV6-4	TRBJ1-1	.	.	TGTGCCAGCAGGCTCCACTTGCAGGCCACTGAAGCTTTCTTT	CASRLHLQATEAFF
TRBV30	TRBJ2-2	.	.	TGTGCCTGGAGTGTACGGGTCGGGAGCGTCGACACCGGGGAGCTGTTTTTT	CAWSVRVGSVDTGELFF
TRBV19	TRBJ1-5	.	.	TGTGCCAGTAGTATCATTGGGCTCGGGGTCAGCAATCAGCCCCAGCATTTT	CASSIIGLGVSNQPQHF
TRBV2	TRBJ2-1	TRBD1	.	TGTGCCAGCAGTGTGGGGACAGCCTACAATGAGCAGTTCTTC	CASSVGTAYNEQFF
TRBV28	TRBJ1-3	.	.	TGTGCCAGCAGTTATCGACACTCTGGAAACACCATATATTTT	CASSYRHSGNTIYF
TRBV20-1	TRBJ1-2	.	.	TGCAGTGCCAACACAGCTATTGATGGCTACACCTTC	CSANTAIDGYTF
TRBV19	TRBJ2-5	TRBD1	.	TGTGCCAGTAGGCCAGGACAGGGGTTGGGGACCCAGTACTTC	CASRPGQGLGTQYF
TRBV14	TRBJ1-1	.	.	TGTGCCAGCAGCCAAGAAGCTGGGAACACTGAAGCTTTCTTT	CASSQEAGNTEAFF
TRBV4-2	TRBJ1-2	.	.	TGTGCCAGCAGCCAAGACTTCCTGAACTATGGCTACACCTTC	CASSQDFLNYGYTF
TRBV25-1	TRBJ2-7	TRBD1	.	TGTGCCAGCAGCACAGGGGGCGGTTACGAGCAGTACTTC	CASSTGGGYEQYF
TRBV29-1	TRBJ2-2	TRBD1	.	TGCAGCGTGCCCATGGGGGGACAGGGAAAGTACACCGGGGAGCTGTTTTTT	CSVPMGGQGKYTGELFF
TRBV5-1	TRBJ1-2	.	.	TGCGCCAGCAGCTTGGGGGTGCGGAATGGCTACACCTTC	CASSLGVRNGYTF
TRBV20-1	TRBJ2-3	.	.	TGCAGTGCTAGTCCCCTTCTACGCACCACAGATACGCAGTATTTT	CSASPLLRTTDTQYF
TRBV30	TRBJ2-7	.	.	TGTGCCTGGAGTGGGGAGGACAAGTCCTACGAGCAGTACTTC	CAWSGEDKSYEQYF
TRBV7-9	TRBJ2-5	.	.	TGTGCCAGCAGCTACGTCAGGGGGGTCGAGACCCAGTACTTC	CASSYVRGVETQYF
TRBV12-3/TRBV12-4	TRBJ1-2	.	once	TGTGCCAGCAGTTCCACAGGACGCCTCGGCTACACCTTC	CASSSTGRLGYTF
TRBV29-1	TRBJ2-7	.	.	TGCAGCGCCCGTCGACGGTCCTACGAGCAGTACTTC	CSARRRSYEQYF
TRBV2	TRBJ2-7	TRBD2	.	TGTGCCAGCAGCGAGGGACTAGCGTTCAACGAGCAGTACTTC	CASSEGLAFNEQYF
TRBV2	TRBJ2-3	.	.	TGTGCCAGCAGTGATAGGTACACCCTCACAGATACGCAGTATTTT	CASSDRYTLTDTQYF